This TCR beta chain was recorded in a study of blood T cell repertoires in COVID-19. Study in general: Collection of acute and convalescent COVID-19 samples took place in the United States, Italy and Spain.

The CDR3 spans 14 residues. Germline CDR1 SNHLY, CDR2 FYNNEI. Trimming removed 8 bases at V and 0 bases at J, with 10 bases between. In the original workflow: Estimated nucleated cell counts came from reference gene primer amplification. TCRdb's copy holds only in-frame clones and misses some; the assay was immunoSEQ multiplex PCR. Clone size and V and J calls were adopted from that table, with D and trimming inferred from the DNA. The sample lists 100,000 to 150,000 clones, around 88% seen once, with under 6% in the top ten. The chain couples TRBV2 to TRBJ2-2, with D perhaps TRBD1 (6 bases). The clonotype comes from a man at least 80 years old with active or convalescent COVID-19. The sequencing sample was made of peripheral blood. In nucleotides, the CDR3 is TGTGCCAGCCGGTGGGACACGAACACCGGGGAGCTGTTTTTT. It specifies CASRWDTNTGELFF.